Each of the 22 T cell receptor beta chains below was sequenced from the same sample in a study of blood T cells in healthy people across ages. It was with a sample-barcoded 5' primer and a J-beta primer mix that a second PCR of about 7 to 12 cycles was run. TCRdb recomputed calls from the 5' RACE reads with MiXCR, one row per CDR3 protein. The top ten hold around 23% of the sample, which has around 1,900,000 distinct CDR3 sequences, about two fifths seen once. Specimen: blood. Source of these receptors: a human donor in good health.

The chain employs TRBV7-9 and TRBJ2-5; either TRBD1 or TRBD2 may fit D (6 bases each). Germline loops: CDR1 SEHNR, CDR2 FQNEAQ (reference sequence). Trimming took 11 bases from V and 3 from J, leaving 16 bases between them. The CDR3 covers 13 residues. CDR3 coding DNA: TGTGCCGGGGGGCGGATCGGAAAAGAGACCCAGTACTTC. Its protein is CAGGRIGKETQYF.

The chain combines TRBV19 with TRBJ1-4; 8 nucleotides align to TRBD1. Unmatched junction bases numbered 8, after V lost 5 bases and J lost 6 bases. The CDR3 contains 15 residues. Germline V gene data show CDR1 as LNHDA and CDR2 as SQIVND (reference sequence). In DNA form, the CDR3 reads TGTGCCAGTAGTCCTCGGACAGGGCCATATGAAAAACTGTTTTTT. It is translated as CASSPRTGPYEKLFF. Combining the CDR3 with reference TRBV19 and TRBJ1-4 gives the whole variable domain DGGITQSPKYLFRKEGQNVTLSCEQNLNHDAMYWYRQDPGQGLRLIYYSQIVNDFQKGDIAEGYSVSREKKESFPLTVTSAQKNPTAFYLCASSPRTGPYEKLFFGSGTQLSVL.

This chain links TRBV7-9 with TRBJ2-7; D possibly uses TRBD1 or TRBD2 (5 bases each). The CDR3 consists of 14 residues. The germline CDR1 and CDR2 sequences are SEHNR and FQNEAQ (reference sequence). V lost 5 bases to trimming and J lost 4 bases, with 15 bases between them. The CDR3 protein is CASSHRDHLYEQYF. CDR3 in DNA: TGTGCCAGCAGCCACCGGGACCACCTATACGAGCAGTACTTC.

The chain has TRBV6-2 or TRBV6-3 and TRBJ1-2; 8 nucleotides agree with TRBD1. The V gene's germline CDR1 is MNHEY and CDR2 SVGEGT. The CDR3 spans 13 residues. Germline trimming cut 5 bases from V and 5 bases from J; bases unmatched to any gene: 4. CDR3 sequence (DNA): TGTGCCAGCAGTCGGACAGGGATGTATGGCTACACCTTC. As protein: CASSRTGMYGYTF.

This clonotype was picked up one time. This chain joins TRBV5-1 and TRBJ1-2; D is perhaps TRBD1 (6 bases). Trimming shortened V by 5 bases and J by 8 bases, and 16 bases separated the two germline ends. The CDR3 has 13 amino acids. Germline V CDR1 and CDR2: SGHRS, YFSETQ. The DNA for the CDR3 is TGCGCCAGCAGATTGCCGGGACAATCCGGCTACACCTTC. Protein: CASRLPGQSGYTF.

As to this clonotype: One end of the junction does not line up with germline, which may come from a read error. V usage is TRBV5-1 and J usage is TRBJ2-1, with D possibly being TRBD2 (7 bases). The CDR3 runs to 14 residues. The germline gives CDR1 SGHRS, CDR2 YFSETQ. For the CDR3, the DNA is TGCGCCAGCAGCTTGTCCCCGGGGGGCGTTGAGCGGTTCTTC. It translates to CASSLSPGGVERFF.

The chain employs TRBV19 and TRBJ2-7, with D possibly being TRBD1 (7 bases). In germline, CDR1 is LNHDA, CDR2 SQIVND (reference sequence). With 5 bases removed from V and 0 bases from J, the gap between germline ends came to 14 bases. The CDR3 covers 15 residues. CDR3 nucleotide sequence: TGTGCCAGTAGTGCCCAGGGGGGAAACTCCTACGAGCAGTACTTC. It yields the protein CASSAQGGNSYEQYF.

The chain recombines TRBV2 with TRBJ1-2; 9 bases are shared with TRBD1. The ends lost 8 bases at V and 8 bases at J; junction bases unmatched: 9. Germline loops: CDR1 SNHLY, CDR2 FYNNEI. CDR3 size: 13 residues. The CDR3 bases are TGTGCCAGCCACACAGGGGGCGCGGGGGGCTACACCTTC. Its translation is CASHTGGAGGYTF.

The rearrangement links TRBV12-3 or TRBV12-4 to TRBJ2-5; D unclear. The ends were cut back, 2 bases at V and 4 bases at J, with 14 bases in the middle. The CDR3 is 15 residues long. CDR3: CASSLTRTLGETQYF. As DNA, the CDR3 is TGTGCCAGCAGTTTAACAAGAACCCTGGGAGAGACCCAGTACTTC.

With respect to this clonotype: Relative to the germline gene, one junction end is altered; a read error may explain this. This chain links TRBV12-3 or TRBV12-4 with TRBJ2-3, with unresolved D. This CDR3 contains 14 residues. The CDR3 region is CARDPTGSTDAQYF. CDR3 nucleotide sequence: TGTGCCCGAGATCCGACTGGAAGCACAGATGCGCAGTATTTT.

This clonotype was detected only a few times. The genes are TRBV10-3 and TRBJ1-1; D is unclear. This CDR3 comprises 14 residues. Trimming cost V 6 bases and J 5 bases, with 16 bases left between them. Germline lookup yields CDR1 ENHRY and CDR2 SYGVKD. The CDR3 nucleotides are TGTGCCATCAGGACAATCGGAGGGCTGACTGAAGCTTTCTTT. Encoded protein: CAIRTIGGLTEAFF.

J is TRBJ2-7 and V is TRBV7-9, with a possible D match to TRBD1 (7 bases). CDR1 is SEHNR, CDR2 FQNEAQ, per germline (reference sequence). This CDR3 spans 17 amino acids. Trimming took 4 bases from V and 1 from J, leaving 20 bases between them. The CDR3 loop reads CASSSSAGKGASYEQYF. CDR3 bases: TGTGCCAGCAGCTCCTCCGCGGGGAAGGGGGCGTCCTACGAGCAGTACTTC.

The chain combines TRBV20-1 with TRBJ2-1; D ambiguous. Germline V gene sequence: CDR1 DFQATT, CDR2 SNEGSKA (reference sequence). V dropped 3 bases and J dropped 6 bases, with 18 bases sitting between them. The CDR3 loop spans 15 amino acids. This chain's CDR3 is CSASVDTPTSNEQFF. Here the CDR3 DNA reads TGCAGTGCTAGCGTCGACACACCGACGTCCAATGAGCAGTTCTTC.

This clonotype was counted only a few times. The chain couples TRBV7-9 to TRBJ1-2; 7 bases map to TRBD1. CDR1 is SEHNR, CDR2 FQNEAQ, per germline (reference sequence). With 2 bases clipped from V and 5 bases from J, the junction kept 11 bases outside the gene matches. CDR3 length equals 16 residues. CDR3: CASSLQGGLGSYGYTF. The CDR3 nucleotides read TGTGCCAGCAGCTTACAAGGGGGCTTAGGCTCATATGGCTACACCTTC.

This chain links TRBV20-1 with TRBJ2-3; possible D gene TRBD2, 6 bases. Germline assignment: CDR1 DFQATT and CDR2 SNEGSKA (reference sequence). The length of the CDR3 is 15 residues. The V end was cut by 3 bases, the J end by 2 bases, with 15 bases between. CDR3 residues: CSARGRGYSTDTQYF. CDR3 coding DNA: TGCAGTGCTAGGGGCCGGGGGTATTCCACAGATACGCAGTATTTT.

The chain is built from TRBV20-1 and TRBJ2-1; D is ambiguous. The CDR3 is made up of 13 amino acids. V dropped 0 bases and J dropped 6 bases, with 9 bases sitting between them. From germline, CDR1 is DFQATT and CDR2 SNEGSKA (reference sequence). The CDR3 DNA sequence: TGCAGTGCTAGAGACTTCGCGATCAATGAGCAGTTCTTC. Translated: CSARDFAINEQFF.

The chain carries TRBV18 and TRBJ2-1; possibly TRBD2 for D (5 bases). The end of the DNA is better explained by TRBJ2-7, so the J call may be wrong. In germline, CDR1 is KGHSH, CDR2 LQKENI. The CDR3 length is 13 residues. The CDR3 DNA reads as TGTGCCAGCTCACCTTATGAACGGGGCGAGCAGTACTTC. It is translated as CASSPYERGEQYF.

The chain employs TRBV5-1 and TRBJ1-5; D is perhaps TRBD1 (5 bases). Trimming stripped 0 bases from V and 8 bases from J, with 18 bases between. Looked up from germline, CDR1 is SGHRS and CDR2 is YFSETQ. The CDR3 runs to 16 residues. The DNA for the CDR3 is TGCGCCAGCAGCTTGGGGCAGGCCTCCAGGGAAGAGCCCCAGCATTTT. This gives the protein CASSLGQASREEPQHF.

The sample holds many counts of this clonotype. This CDR3 reads CATSRDKSYGYTF. DNA of the CDR3: TGTGCCACCAGCAGAGACAAGTCCTATGGCTACACCTTC. The chain joins TRBV15 to TRBJ1-2; D gene unclear. CDR1 LNHNV and CDR2 YYDKDF come from the germline V gene (reference sequence). The V gene lost 0 bases and the J gene lost 4 bases, with 6 bases spanning the gap. This CDR3 has 13 residues.

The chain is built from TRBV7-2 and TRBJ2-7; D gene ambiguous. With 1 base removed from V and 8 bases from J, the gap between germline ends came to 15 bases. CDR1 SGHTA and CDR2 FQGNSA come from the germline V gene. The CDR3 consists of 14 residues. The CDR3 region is CASSLVKTQSKQYF. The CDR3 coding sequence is TGTGCCAGCAGCTTAGTAAAGACTCAAAGCAAGCAGTACTTC.

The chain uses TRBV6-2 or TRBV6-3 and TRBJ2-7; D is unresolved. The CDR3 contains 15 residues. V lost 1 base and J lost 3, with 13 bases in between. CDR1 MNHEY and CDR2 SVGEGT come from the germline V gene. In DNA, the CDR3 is TGTGCCAGCAGTTACTGGGCCTCCAGCGTCTACGAGCAGTACTTC. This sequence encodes CASSYWASSVYEQYF.

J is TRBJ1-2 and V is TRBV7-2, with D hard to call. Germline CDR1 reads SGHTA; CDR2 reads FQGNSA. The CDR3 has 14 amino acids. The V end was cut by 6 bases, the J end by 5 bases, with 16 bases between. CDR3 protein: CASSGLTALYGYTF. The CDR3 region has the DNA TGTGCCAGCAGTGGACTCACAGCTTTGTATGGCTACACCTTC.